This T cell receptor (beta chain) appears in the sequencing data of a study of blood T cell repertoires in COVID-19. On the study more broadly: Samples representing acute and convalescent COVID-19 were sourced from the United States, Italy and Spain.

CDR3 length: 15 residues. CDR1 is SGHRS and CDR2 is YFSETQ in the germline V gene. V shed 5 bases, J shed 7 bases, and the junction held 11 bases outside the gene matches. Original handling: The assay estimated nucleated cells by amplifying reference gene primers. Clones were read by immunoSEQ multiplex PCR, and TCRdb kept only the in-frame ones, dropping some. V and J calls plus clone size are reproduced from that table; the DNA served to infer D and trimming. The sample records under 200,000 clones, roughly 90% being singletons. This TCR came from a man aged 18 to 30 with active or convalescent COVID-19. The material sequenced was peripheral blood. This chain joins TRBV5-1 and TRBJ2-1; 8 bases line up with TRBD1. CDR3: CASSSGQGAFNEQFF. CDR3 sequence (DNA): TGCGCCAGCAGTTCAGGACAGGGTGCGTTTAATGAGCAGTTCTTC. The full variable domain, in which reference TRBV5-1 and TRBJ2-1 provide the parts outside the CDR3, is KAGVTQTPRYLIKTRGQQVTLSCSPISGHRSVSWYQQTPGQGLQFLFEYFSETQRNKGNFPGRFSGRQFSNSRSEMNVSTLELGDSALYLCASSSGQGAFNEQFFGPGTRLTVL.